This T cell receptor beta chain was observed in a study of T cell responses to AZD1222 COVID-19 vaccine. Study-wide background: The study pooled second doses at about 4 or about 12 weeks. Study observations and caveats: Once two AZD1222 doses were given, Spike-specific TCR breadth and depth went up. Unmutated variant regions reportedly attract nearly half of all spike-specific TCRs. Spike was spanned by vaccine-associated CD4 TCRs, with dominance at 160-218 and 743-854.

Generated by immunoSEQ multiplex PCR, the TCRdb table keeps only in-frame clones and is missing some. The table shows 70,000 to 90,000 clones, with around 90% occurring only once. On this clone: Its antigen is as yet unknown.

V shed 2 bases and J shed 7 bases, with 11 bases lying between them. There are 13 residues in the CDR3. The germline gives CDR1 MNHEY, CDR2 SVGAGI. The chain has TRBV6-5 and TRBJ1-2; the D gene is possibly TRBD1 (6 bases). The TCR comes from an adult in good health. This material consisted of peripheral blood, taken on day 0 of AZD1222 vaccination. CDR3 protein: CASSYGGGAGYTF. In DNA, the CDR3 is TGTGCCAGCAGTTACGGAGGGGGTGCTGGCTACACCTTC.